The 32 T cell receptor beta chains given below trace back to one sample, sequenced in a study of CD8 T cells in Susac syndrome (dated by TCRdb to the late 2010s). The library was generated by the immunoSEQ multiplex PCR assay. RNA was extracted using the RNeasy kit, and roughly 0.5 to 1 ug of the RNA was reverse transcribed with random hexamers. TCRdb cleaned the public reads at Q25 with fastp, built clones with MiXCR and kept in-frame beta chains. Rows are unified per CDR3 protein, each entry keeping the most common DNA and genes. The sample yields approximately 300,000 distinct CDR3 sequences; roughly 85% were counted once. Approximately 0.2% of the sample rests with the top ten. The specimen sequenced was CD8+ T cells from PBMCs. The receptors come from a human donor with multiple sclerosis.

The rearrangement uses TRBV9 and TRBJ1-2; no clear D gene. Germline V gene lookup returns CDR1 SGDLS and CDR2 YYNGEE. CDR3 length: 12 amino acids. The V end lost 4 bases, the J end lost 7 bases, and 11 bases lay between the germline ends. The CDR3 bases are TGTGCCAGCAGCCCTAGTTATAGTGGCTACACCTTC. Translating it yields CASSPSYSGYTF.

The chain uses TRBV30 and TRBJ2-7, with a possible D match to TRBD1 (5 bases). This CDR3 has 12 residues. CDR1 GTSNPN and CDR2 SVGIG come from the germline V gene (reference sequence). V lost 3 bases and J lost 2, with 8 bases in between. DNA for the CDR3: TGTGCCTGGAGAAAGACAGCCTACGAGCAGTACTTC. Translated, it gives CAWRKTAYEQYF. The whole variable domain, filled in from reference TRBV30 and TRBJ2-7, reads SQTIHQWPATLVQPVGSPLSLECTVEGTSNPNLYWYRQAAGRGLQLLFYSVGIGQISSEVPQNLSASRPQDRQFILSSKKLLLSDSGFYLCAWRKTAYEQYFGPGTRLTVT.

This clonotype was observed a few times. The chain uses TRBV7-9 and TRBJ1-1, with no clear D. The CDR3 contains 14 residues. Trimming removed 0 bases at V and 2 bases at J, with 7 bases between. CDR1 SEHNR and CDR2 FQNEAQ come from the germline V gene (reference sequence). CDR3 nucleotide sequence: TGTGCCAGCAGCTTAGCCGGTCCCAACACTGAAGCTTTCTTT. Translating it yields CASSLAGPNTEAFF.

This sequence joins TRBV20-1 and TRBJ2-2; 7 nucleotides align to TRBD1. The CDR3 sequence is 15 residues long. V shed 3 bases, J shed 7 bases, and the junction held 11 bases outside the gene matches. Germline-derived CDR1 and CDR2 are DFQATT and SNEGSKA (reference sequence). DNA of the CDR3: TGCAGTGCTAGGTCCGGACAGGCGTGGGTCGGGGAGCTGTTTTTT. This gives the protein CSARSGQAWVGELFF.

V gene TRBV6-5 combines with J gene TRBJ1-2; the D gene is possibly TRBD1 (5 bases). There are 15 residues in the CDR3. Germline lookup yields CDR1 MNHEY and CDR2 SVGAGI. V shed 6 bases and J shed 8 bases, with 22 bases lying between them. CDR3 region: CASSRRQPRAIGYTF. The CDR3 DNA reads TGTGCCAGCAGCCGCCGACAGCCCAGGGCGATCGGCTACACCTTC.

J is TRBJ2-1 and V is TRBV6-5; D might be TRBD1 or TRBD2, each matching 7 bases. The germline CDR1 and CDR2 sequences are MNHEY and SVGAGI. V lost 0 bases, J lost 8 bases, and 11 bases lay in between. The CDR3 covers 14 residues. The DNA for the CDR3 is TGTGCCAGCAGTTACTCGGGAGGGGGCGATGAGCAGTTCTTC. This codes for CASSYSGGGDEQFF.

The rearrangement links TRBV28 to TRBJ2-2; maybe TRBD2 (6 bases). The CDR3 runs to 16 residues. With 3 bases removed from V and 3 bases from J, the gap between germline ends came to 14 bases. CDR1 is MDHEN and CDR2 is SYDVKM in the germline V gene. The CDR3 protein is CASSLTSSPHTGELFF. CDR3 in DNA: TGTGCCAGCAGTTTGACTAGTTCCCCCCACACCGGGGAGCTGTTTTTT.

The CDR3: CASSFPGGSYGYTF. CDR3 DNA sequence: TGTGCCAGCAGTTTTCCGGGAGGGTCTTATGGCTACACCTTC. V and J are TRBV28 and TRBJ1-2; D gene ambiguous. Looked up from germline, CDR1 is MDHEN and CDR2 is SYDVKM. V shed 3 bases and J shed 5 bases, with 13 bases lying between them. The CDR3 runs to 14 residues.

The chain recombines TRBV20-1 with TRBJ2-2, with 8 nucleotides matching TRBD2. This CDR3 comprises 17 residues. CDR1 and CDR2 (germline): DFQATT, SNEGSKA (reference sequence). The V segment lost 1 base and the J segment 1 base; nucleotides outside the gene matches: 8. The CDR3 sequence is CSARALTSGLNTGELFF. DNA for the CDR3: TGCAGTGCTAGAGCCCTTACTAGCGGCTTGAACACCGGGGAGCTGTTTTTT.

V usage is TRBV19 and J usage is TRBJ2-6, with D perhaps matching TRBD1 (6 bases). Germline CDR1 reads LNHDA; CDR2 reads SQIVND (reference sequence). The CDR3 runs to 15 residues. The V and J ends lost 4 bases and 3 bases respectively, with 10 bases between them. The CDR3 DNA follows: TGTGCCAGTAGTAACAGGGTGGATGGGGCCAACGTCCTGACTTTC. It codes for CASSNRVDGANVLTF.

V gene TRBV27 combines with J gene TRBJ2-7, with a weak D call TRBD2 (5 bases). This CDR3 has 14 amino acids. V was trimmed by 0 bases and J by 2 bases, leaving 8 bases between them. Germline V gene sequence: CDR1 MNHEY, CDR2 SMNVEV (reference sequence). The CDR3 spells CASSLSGITYEQYF. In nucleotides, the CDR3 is TGTGCCAGCAGTTTATCCGGGATCACCTACGAGCAGTACTTC.

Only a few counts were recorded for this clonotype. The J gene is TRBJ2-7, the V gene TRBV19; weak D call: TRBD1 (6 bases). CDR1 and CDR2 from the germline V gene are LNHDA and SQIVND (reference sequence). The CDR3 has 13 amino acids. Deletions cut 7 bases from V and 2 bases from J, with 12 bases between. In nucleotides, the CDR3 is TGTGCCAGTAACCAGGGGTCAACCTACGAGCAGTACTTC. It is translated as CASNQGSTYEQYF. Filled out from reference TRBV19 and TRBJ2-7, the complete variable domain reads DGGITQSPKYLFRKEGQNVTLSCEQNLNHDAMYWYRQDPGQGLRLIYYSQIVNDFQKGDIAEGYSVSREKKESFPLTVTSAQKNPTAFYLCASNQGSTYEQYFGPGTRLTVT.

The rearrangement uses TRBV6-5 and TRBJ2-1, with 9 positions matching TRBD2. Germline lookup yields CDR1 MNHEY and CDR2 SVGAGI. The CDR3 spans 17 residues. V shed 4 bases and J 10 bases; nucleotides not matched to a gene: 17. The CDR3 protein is CASSFPPRSGRSHEQFF. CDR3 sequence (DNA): TGTGCCAGCAGTTTCCCCCCTAGGAGCGGGAGGTCCCACGAGCAGTTCTTC.

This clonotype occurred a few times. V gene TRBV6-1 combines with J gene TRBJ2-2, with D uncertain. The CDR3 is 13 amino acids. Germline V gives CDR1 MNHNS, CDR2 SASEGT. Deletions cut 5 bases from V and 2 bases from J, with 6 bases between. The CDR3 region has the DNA TGTGCCAGCAGTCCCCGTAACACCGGGGAGCTGTTTTTT. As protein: CASSPRNTGELFF.

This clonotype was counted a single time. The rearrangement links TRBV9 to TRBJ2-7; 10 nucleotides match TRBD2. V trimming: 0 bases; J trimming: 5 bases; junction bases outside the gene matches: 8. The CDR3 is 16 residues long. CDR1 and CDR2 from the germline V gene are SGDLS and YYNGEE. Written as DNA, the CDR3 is TGTGCCAGCAGCGTAGAAACTAGCGGGAACATCAACGAGCAGTACTTC. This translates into CASSVETSGNINEQYF.

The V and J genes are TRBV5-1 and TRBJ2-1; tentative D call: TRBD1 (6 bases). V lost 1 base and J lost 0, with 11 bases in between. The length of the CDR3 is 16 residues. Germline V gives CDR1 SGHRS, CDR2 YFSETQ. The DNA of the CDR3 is TGCGCCAGCAGCTTGAGGGGGACCGTCTCCTACAATGAGCAGTTCTTC. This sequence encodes CASSLRGTVSYNEQFF.

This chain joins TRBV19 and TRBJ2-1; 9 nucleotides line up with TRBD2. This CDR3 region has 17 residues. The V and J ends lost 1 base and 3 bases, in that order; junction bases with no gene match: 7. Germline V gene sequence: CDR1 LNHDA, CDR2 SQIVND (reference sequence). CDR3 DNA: TGTGCCAGTAGTATAGGGCTAGCGGGGCCCCGCTACAATGAGCAGTTCTTC. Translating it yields CASSIGLAGPRYNEQFF.

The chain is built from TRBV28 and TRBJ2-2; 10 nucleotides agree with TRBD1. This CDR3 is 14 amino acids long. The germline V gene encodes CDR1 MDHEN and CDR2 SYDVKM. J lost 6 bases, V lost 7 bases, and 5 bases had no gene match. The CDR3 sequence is CASTPTGGPGELFF. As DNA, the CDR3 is TGTGCCAGCACCCCGACAGGGGGCCCCGGGGAGCTGTTTTTT.

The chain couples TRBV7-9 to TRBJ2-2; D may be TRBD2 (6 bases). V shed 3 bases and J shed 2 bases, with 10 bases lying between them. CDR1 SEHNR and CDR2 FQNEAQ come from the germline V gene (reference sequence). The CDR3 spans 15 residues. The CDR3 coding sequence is TGTGCCAGCAGCTTTCTAGCGACAAACACCGGGGAGCTGTTTTTT. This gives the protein CASSFLATNTGELFF.

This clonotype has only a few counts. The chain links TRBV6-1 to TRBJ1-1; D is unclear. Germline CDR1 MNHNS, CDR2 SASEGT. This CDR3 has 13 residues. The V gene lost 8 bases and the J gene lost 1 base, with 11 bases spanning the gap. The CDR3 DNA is TGTGCCAGCGCTACGGGGAAGAACACTGAAGCTTTCTTT. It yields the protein CASATGKNTEAFF.

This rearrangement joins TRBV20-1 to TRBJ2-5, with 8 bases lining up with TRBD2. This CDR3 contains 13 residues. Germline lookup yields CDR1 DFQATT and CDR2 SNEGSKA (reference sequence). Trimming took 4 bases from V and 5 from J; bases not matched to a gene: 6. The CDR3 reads CSAIEREWETQYF. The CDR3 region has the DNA TGCAGTGCTATTGAGCGGGAGTGGGAGACCCAGTACTTC.

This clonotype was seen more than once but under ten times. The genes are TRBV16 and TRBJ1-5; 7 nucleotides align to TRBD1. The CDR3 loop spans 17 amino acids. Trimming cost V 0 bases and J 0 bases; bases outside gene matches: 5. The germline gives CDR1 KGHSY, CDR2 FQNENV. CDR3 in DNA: TGTGCCAGCAGCCAATCCCGAACAGGGGTTAGCAATCAGCCCCAGCATTTT. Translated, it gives CASSQSRTGVSNQPQHF.

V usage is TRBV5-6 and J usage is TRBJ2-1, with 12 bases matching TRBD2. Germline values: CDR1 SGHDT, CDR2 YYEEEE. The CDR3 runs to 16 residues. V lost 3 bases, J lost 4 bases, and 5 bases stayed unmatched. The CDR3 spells CASSWGLAGVYNEQFF. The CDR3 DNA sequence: TGTGCCAGCAGCTGGGGACTAGCGGGTGTGTACAATGAGCAGTTCTTC.

The CDR3 DNA sequence: TGTGCCAGCAGCCCGCCGGGACTAGCGGGAGACGAGCAGTACTTC. Protein product: CASSPPGLAGDEQYF. V and J are TRBV5-6 and TRBJ2-7; 14 bases map to TRBD2. Looked up from germline, CDR1 is SGHDT and CDR2 is YYEEEE. V was pared by 4 bases and J by 5 bases, with 5 bases of the junction left unmatched. CDR3 length equals 15 residues.

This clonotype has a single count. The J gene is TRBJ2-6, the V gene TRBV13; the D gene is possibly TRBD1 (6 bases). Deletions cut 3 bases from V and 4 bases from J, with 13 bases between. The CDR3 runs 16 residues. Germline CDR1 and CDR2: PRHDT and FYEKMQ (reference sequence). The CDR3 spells CASSLYQGRGANVLTF. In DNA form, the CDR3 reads TGTGCCAGCAGCTTGTATCAGGGGCGCGGGGCCAACGTCCTGACTTTC. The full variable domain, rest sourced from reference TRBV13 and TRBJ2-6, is AAGVIQSPRHLIKEKRETATLKCYPIPRHDTVYWYQQGPGQDPQFLISFYEKMQSDKGSIPDRFSAQQFSDYHSELNMSSLELGDSALYFCASSLYQGRGANVLTFGAGSRLTVL.

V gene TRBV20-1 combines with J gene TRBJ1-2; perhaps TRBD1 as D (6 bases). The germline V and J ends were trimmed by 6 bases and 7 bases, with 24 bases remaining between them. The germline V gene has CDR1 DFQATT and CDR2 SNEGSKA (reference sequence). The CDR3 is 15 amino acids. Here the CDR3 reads CSASTAVALGGGYTF. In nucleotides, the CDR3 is TGCAGTGCCTCGACAGCAGTAGCATTAGGGGGTGGCTACACCTTC.

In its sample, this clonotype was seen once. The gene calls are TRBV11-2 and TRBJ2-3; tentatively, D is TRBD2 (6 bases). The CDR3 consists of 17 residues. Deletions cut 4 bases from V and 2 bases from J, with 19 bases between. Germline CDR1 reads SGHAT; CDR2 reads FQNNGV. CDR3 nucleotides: TGTGCCAGCAGCTCCGTTTTTAGCGGAATGATCACAGATACGCAGTATTTT. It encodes CASSSVFSGMITDTQYF.

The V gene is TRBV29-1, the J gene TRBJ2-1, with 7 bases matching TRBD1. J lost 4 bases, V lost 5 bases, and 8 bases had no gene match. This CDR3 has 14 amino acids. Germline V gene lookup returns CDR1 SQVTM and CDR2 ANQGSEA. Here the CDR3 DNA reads TGCAGCGTTCAAGGGACAGAGCGATACAATGAGCAGTTCTTC. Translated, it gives CSVQGTERYNEQFF.

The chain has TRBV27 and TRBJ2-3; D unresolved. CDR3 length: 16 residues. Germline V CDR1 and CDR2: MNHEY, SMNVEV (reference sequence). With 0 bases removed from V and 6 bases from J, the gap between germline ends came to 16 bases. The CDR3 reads CASSLSVANWVDTQYF. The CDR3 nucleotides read TGTGCCAGCAGTTTATCAGTTGCGAATTGGGTGGATACGCAGTATTTT.

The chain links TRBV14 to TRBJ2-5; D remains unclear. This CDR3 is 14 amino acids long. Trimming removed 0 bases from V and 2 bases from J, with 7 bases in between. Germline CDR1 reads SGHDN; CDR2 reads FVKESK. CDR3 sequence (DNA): TGTGCCAGCAGCCAAGAAAGGCGTCAAGAGACCCAGTACTTC. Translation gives CASSQERRQETQYF.

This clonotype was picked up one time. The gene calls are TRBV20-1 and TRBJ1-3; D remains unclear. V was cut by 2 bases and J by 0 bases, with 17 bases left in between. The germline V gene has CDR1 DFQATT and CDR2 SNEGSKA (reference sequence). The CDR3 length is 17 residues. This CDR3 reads CSARPTYAEPSGNTIYF. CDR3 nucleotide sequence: TGCAGTGCTAGACCCACCTACGCGGAACCCTCTGGAAACACCATATATTTT.

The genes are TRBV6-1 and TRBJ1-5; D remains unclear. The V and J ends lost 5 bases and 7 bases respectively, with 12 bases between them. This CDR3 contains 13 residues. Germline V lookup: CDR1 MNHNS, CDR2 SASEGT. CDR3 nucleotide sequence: TGTGCCAGCAGTACAAAGGGAAGGCAGCCCCAGCATTTT. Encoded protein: CASSTKGRQPQHF.